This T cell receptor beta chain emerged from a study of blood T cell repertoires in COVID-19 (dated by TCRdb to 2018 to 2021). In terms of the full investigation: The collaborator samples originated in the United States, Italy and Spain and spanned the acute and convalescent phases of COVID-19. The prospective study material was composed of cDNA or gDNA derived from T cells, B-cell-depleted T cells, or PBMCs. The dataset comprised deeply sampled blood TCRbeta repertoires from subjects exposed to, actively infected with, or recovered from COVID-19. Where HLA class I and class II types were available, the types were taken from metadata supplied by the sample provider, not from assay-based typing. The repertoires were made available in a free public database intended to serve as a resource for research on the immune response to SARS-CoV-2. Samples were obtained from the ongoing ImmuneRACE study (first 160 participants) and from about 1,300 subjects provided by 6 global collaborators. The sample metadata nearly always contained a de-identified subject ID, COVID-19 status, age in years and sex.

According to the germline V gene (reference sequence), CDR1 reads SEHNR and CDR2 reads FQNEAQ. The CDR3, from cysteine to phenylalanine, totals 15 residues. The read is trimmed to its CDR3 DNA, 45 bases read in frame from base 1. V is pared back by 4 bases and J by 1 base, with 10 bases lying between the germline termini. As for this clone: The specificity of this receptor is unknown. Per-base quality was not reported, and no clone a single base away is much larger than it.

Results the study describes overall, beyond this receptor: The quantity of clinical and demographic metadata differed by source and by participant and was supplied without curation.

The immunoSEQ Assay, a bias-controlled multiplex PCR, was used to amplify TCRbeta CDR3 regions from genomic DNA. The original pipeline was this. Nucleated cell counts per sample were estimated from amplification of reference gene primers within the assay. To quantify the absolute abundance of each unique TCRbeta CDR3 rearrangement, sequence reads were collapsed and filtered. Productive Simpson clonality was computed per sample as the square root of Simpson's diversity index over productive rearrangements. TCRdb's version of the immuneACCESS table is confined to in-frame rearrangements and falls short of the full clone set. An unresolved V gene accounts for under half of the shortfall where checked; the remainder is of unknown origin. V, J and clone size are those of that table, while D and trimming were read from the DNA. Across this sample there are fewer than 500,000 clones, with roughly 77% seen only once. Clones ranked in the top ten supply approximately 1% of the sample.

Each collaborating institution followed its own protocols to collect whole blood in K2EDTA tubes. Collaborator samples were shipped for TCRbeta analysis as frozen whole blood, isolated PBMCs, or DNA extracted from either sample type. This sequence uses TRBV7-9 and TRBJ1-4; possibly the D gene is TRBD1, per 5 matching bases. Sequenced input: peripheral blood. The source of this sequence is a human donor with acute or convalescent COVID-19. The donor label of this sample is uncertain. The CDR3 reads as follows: CASSSRQGTNEKLFF. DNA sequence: TGTGCCAGCAGCTCCCGCCAGGGAACTAATGAAAAACTGTTTTTT.